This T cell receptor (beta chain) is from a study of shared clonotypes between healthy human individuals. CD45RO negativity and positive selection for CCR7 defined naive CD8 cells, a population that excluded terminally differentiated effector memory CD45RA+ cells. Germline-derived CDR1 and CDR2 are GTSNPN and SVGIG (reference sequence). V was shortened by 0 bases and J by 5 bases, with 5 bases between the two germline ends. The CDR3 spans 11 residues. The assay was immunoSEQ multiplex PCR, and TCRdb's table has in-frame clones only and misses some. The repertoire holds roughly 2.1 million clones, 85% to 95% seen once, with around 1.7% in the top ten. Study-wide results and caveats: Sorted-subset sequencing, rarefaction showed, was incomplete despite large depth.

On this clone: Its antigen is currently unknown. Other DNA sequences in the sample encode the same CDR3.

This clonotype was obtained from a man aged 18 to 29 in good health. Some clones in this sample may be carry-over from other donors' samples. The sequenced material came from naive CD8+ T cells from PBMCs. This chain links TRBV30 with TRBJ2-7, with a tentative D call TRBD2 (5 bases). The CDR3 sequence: CAWSVGDEQYF. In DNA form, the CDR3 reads TGTGCCTGGAGTGTGGGAGACGAGCAGTACTTC.